The source of this T cell receptor (beta chain) is a study of T cells in AML relapse after transplant (dated by TCRdb to about 2019). In terms of the full investigation: The remission controls were clinically matched patients who stayed in long-term complete remission and had more than 3 years of follow-up. Remission samples were bone marrow collected about 1 year after HSCT from patients who maintained complete remission. In a retrospective study, inhibitory receptor expression and TCR repertoires of bone marrow T cells were examined in patients who had received allogeneic HSCT for myeloid malignancy.

Counted from cysteine to phenylalanine, this CDR3 has 13 amino acids. Only the CDR3 part of the read is kept: 39 bases, read in frame from the first base. V was cut back by 1 base and J by 5 bases, leaving a gap of 11 bases between them. As encoded in the germline V gene, CDR1 is SQVTM while CDR2 is ANQGSEA. What the authors observed across the whole study: TCR repertoire comparisons were based on very few samples, with only three individuals included per group for unsorted bone marrow.

The library came from PCR. A modified RACE PCR protocol, not multiplex PCR, was used to amplify TCR alpha and beta chains from RNA. Libraries were sequenced on an Illumina MiSeq, and raw reads were demultiplexed according to sample-specific barcode combinations. As for how the authors treated the data: TCR clonotypes were identified from the sequencing reads using MiXCR software. TCRdb applied fastp at Q25 and MiXCR to the public reads, then kept only in-frame beta chains. Rows with one shared CDR3 protein collapse into an entry with the most common genes and DNA. TCRdb, not the authors, supplied the V and J calls. Counted in this sample were 3,000 to 4,000 distinct CDR3 sequences; roughly a tenth of them appeared once. The leading ten clones occupy about 34% of the sample. This clonotype is regarded as medium-sized (0.01 to 0.1%). Its binding antigen is unknown. Base qualities are not at hand, and no much larger clone is one base apart.

The source material was bone marrow, either the whole sample or a sorted T cell fraction (not recorded which), sampled in complete remission. The chain links TRBV29-1 with TRBJ2-5, with no confidently assigned D gene. The TCR comes from a human donor who had a stem cell transplant for acute myeloid leukemia. Following a transplant, a fraction of the T cells may be traceable to the graft donor. The base sequence is TGCAGCGTTGAAGGACGCTCTTGGGAGACCCAGTACTTC. This is translated as CSVEGRSWETQYF.